The 21 T cell receptor beta chains below were found in one sample sequenced in a study of T cell responses to AZD1222 COVID-19 vaccine. Assay used: immunoSEQ multiplex PCR; TCRdb lists only in-frame clones, some missing. The table records approximately 42,000 clones, approximately 88% of them present only once. The sequences come from peripheral blood, collected 28 days after the second AZD1222 dose. These receptors originate from an adult who received the AZD1222 COVID-19 vaccine.

V is TRBV5-1 and J is TRBJ1-3; D call uncertain. Looked up from germline, CDR1 is SGHRS and CDR2 is YFSETQ. Trimming stripped 4 bases from V and 4 bases from J, with 15 bases between. The CDR3 spans 15 residues. For the CDR3, the DNA is TGCGCCAGCAGCGTGGAGCAGTCGAGAGGAAACACCATATATTTT. It yields the protein CASSVEQSRGNTIYF. The variable domain in full, with the rest retrieved from reference TRBV5-1 and TRBJ1-3, is KAGVTQTPRYLIKTRGQQVTLSCSPISGHRSVSWYQQTPGQGLQFLFEYFSETQRNKGNFPGRFSGRQFSNSRSEMNVSTLELGDSALYLCASSVEQSRGNTIYFGEGSWLTVV.

The chain couples TRBV2 to TRBJ1-6; no definite D call. With 7 bases removed from V and 9 bases from J, the gap between germline ends came to 25 bases. Germline CDR1 is SNHLY and CDR2 is FYNNEI. This CDR3 is 17 amino acids long. The chain's CDR3 is CASTIGPSGLGSSPLHF. In DNA, the CDR3 is TGTGCCAGCACCATAGGACCCTCCGGGCTGGGATCTTCACCCCTCCACTTT.

V gene TRBV5-6 combines with J gene TRBJ1-4, with 9 bases lining up with TRBD1. CDR1 is SGHDT and CDR2 is YYEEEE in the germline V gene. The CDR3 consists of 16 residues. The V segment lost 1 base and the J segment 7 bases; nucleotides outside the gene matches: 8. The CDR3 spells CASSLSNRGQGEKLFF. The CDR3 nucleotides read TGTGCCAGCAGCTTGAGCAACAGGGGGCAAGGTGAAAAACTGTTTTTT. The full variable domain, its missing parts supplied by reference TRBV5-6 and TRBJ1-4, is DAGVTQSPTHLIKTRGQQVTLRCSPKSGHDTVSWYQQALGQGPQFIFQYYEEEERQRGNFPDRFSGHQFPNYSSELNVNALLLGDSALYLCASSLSNRGQGEKLFFGSGTQLSVL.

The DNA for the CDR3 is TGTGCCAGTAGTATCCGGGCTAGCGGGCAAGAGACCCAGTACTTC. Encoded protein: CASSIRASGQETQYF. The V and J genes are TRBV19 and TRBJ2-5; TRBD2 matches at 8 bases. Germline values: CDR1 LNHDA, CDR2 SQIVND (reference sequence). The CDR3 length is 15 residues. With 3 bases clipped from V and 2 bases from J, the junction kept 5 bases outside the gene matches.

The chain recombines TRBV30 with TRBJ1-1, with 7 bases identical to TRBD1. V shed 3 bases, J shed 1 base, and the junction held 11 bases outside the gene matches. In germline, CDR1 is GTSNPN, CDR2 SVGIG (reference sequence). The CDR3 has 16 amino acids. CDR3 sequence reads: CAWSPPLGQKNTEAFF. DNA for the CDR3: TGTGCCTGGAGCCCACCCCTGGGACAGAAGAACACTGAAGCTTTCTTT. The complete variable domain, with remaining parts taken from reference TRBV30 and TRBJ1-1, reads SQTIHQWPATLVQPVGSPLSLECTVEGTSNPNLYWYRQAAGRGLQLLFYSVGIGQISSEVPQNLSASRPQDRQFILSSKKLLLSDSGFYLCAWSPPLGQKNTEAFFGQGTRLTVV.

This chain joins TRBV6-5 and TRBJ1-1; no firm D call. V lost 6 bases and J 4 bases, leaving 6 bases between the germline ends. Germline V gene sequence: CDR1 MNHEY, CDR2 SVGAGI. The CDR3 spans 11 residues. Here the CDR3 reads CASRVGTEAFF. In DNA, the CDR3 is TGTGCCAGCAGAGTTGGCACTGAAGCTTTCTTT.

V usage is TRBV5-6 and J usage is TRBJ2-5; TRBD2 matches at 8 bases. V lost 4 bases to trimming and J lost 5 bases; unmatched junction nucleotides: 7. This CDR3 comprises 14 residues. Germline CDR1 and CDR2: SGHDT and YYEEEE. CDR3 in amino acids: CASSHREGLETQYF. CDR3 bases: TGTGCCAGCAGCCACCGGGAGGGATTGGAGACCCAGTACTTC.

The J gene is TRBJ2-7, the V gene TRBV5-1, with 12 bases matching TRBD2. The V gene's germline CDR1 is SGHRS and CDR2 YFSETQ. J gave up 6 bases and V 1 base, and 8 bases lay outside the gene matches. CDR3 length: 16 amino acids. The CDR3 sequence: CASSLTSGGWLVEQYF. Here the CDR3 DNA reads TGCGCCAGCAGCTTGACTAGCGGGGGGTGGTTAGTCGAGCAGTACTTC.

The gene calls are TRBV19 and TRBJ2-2, with a tentative D call TRBD1 (6 bases). This CDR3 is built from 16 residues. V lost 7 bases and J lost 3, with 18 bases in between. Germline lookup yields CDR1 LNHDA and CDR2 SQIVND (reference sequence). DNA for the CDR3: TGTGCCAGTACTCTCGACGGACAGCCGTACACCGGGGAGCTGTTTTTT. Translation gives CASTLDGQPYTGELFF.

In nucleotides, the CDR3 is TGTGCCAGCAGCCCCAGACAGGGTTCCTATGGCTACACCTTC. Its protein product is CASSPRQGSYGYTF. The chain employs TRBV7-2 and TRBJ1-2; TRBD1 matches at 7 bases. This CDR3 is 14 amino acids long. The junction had 7 bases not matched to a gene; V was cut back by 5 bases and J by 4 bases. Germline V gene data show CDR1 as SGHTA and CDR2 as FQGNSA.

This sequence joins TRBV30 and TRBJ1-1; D is possibly TRBD1 (6 bases). The CDR3 covers 15 residues. Trimming removed 3 bases from V and 3 bases from J, with 17 bases in between. In germline, CDR1 is GTSNPN, CDR2 SVGIG (reference sequence). The CDR3 DNA sequence: TGTGCCTGGAGCCCATTCGACGGGGGCGACACTGAAGCTTTCTTT. Its protein product is CAWSPFDGGDTEAFF.

With regard to this clone: The DNA is left out, because the CDR3 cannot be placed on it with certainty; the CDR3 is given as TCRdb lists it. This chain joins TRBV7-3 and TRBJ2-2; TRBD1, the D gene given by the table, was not confirmed from the DNA. CDR1 and CDR2 (germline): SGHTA, FQGTGA. The CDR3 adds up to 17 amino acids, both ends counted. The CDR3 sequence: CASSFGSGRGKVGELFF.

This rearrangement joins TRBV4-2 to TRBJ1-3; 7 bases are a match to TRBD1. Trimming removed 0 bases from V and 0 bases from J; junction bases left unmatched: 2. The V gene's germline CDR1 is LGHNA and CDR2 YNFKEQ. This CDR3 region has 16 residues. As DNA, the CDR3 is TGTGCCAGCAGCCAAGATCGGGACAGCTCTGGAAACACCATATATTTT. It specifies CASSQDRDSSGNTIYF.

V gene TRBV2 combines with J gene TRBJ1-1; D is unresolved. Trimming left V 5 bases short and J 0 bases short, with 10 bases between. Germline-derived CDR1 and CDR2 are SNHLY and FYNNEI. The CDR3 is 14 amino acids. The DNA of the CDR3 is TGTGCCAGCAGTCTAAGCACCCTGAACACTGAAGCTTTCTTT. Protein product: CASSLSTLNTEAFF.

This chain links TRBV5-6 with TRBJ1-2; D is ambiguous. The V gene lost 1 base and the J gene lost 1 base, with 5 bases spanning the gap. Germline CDR1 is SGHDT and CDR2 is YYEEEE. The CDR3 sequence is 13 residues long. CDR3 sequence: CASSLLRNYGYTF. DNA of the CDR3: TGTGCCAGCAGCTTGTTACGTAACTATGGCTACACCTTC.

V gene TRBV3-1 (or the pseudogene TRBV3-2) combines with J gene TRBJ1-4; no firm D call. This CDR3 is built from 16 residues. V lost 1 base, J lost 0 bases, and 9 bases lay in between. CDR1 and CDR2 from the germline V gene are LGHDT and YNNKEL (reference sequence). The CDR3 is CASSQGVLATNEKLFF. As DNA, the CDR3 is TGTGCCAGCAGCCAAGGGGTCCTTGCAACTAATGAAAAACTGTTTTTT.

The chain links TRBV21-1 to TRBJ2-2. TRBV21-1 is recorded as a pseudogene. CDR3 size: 17 residues. The CDR3 DNA reads TGTGCCAGCAGCGACCCCCTTTTGTGCTCGAACACCGGGGAGCTGTTTTTT. It translates to CASSDPLLCSNTGELFF.

V and J are TRBV19 and TRBJ2-1; possible D gene TRBD1, 6 bases. This CDR3 contains 13 residues. V lost 5 bases to trimming and J lost 10 bases, with 15 bases between them. Germline loops: CDR1 LNHDA, CDR2 SQIVND (reference sequence). The CDR3 loop reads CASSAPQGMEQFF. For the CDR3, the DNA is TGTGCCAGTAGTGCGCCACAGGGTATGGAGCAGTTCTTC.

V is TRBV29-1 and J is TRBJ1-1, with a weak D call TRBD1 (6 bases). Trimming stripped 7 bases from V and 6 bases from J, with 18 bases between. The CDR3 has 13 amino acids. Germline lookup yields CDR1 SQVTM and CDR2 ANQGSEA. This CDR3 reads CSGWTEAAAEAFF. Written as DNA, the CDR3 is TGCAGCGGTTGGACAGAGGCGGCGGCTGAAGCTTTCTTT.

In this sample, this clone turned up once. The rearrangement uses TRBV9 and TRBJ2-2; a possible D gene is TRBD2 (5 bases). V dropped 4 bases and J dropped 6 bases, with 10 bases sitting between them. Germline V gene lookup returns CDR1 SGDLS and CDR2 YYNGEE. The CDR3 totals 13 residues. The CDR3 is CASSLRVSGELFF. The CDR3, as DNA: TGTGCCAGCAGCCTGAGGGTTTCCGGGGAGCTGTTTTTT.

The rearrangement links TRBV6-5 to TRBJ1-1; D is unclear. Per the germline V gene, CDR1 is MNHEY and CDR2 is SVGAGI. This CDR3 is built from 13 residues. The ends were cut back, 10 bases at V and 1 base at J, with 13 bases in the middle. CDR3 DNA sequence: TGTGCCACCTCTGTAAGGGAGAACACTGAAGCTTTCTTT. This encodes CATSVRENTEAFF.